These T cell receptor beta chains were read from a single sample in a study of cytomegalovirus exposure and HLA in healthy donors. The assay was immunoSEQ multiplex PCR, and TCRdb's table has in-frame clones only and misses some. This table has 70,000 to 100,000 clones, roughly 60% appearing once. Sequencing input: PBMCs. Receptor source: a woman aged 45-60 years in good health and CMV-seropositive. The CDR3 runs from the conserved cysteine through the conserved F or W. The D gene is left open where the match is weak. Only part of the rows carry a size: once, few, many, or a class if the clone is expanded.

j_call d_call clone_size v_call cdr3_nt cdr3_aa
TRBJ2-6 . few TRBV27 TGTGCCAGCAGTCCCACATCTGGGGCCAACGTCCTGACTTTC CASSPTSGANVLTF
TRBJ1-1 . once TRBV28 TGTGCCAGCAGTCCGAGGCGTTCGGGGTGGTTCACTGAAGCTTTCTTT CASSPRRSGWFTEAFF
TRBJ1-5 TRBD1 . TRBV19 TGTGCCACTTGTCGACAGGGGGTTAGCAATCAGCCCCAGCATTTT CATCRQGVSNQPQHF
TRBJ2-7 TRBD1 . TRBV2 TGTGCCAGCAGTGATCGACAGGGGGTAAAGAACGAGCAGTACTTC CASSDRQGVKNEQYF
TRBJ1-2 TRBD1 . TRBV7-8 TGTGCCAGCGTCGCCGGGACAGGGTCGGAGGGATATGGCTACACCTTC CASVAGTGSEGYGYTF
TRBJ1-2 . . TRBV28 TGTGCCAGCAGCGAAAACCGGGACACCTATAACTATGGCTACACCTTC CASSENRDTYNYGYTF
TRBJ2-1 TRBD1 few TRBV10-3 TGTGCCATCCAATCCGGGACAGGACTTAATGAGCAGTTCTTC CAIQSGTGLNEQFF
TRBJ1-2 . few TRBV4-3 TGCGCCAGCAGCCAAGGAGGGGGCTATGGCTACACCTTC CASSQGGGYGYTF
TRBJ1-4 . few TRBV27 TGTGCCAGCACTCACGGTCCCGCAGGTGAAAAACTGTTTTTT CASTHGPAGEKLFF
TRBJ1-1 . few TRBV5-1 TGCGCCAGCAGCTTGGTTGCCGGGGACACTGAAGCTTTCTTT CASSLVAGDTEAFF
TRBJ1-3 TRBD1 . TRBV28 TGTAGGGACAGGGGGACTGGAAACACCATATATTTT CRDRGTGNTIYF
TRBJ1-2 . . TRBV5-1 TGCGCCAGCAGCTTGCCAGGGGACTACACCTTC CASSLPGDYTF
TRBJ1-1 TRBD1 . TRBV12-5 TGTGCTAGTTCACTTTGGGACAGGGTCCACACTGAAGCTTTCTTT CASSLWDRVHTEAFF
TRBJ1-5 . few TRBV30 TGTGCCTGGAGTGTTGGTCAGACAGCACTTCAGCCCCAGCATTTT CAWSVGQTALQPQHF
TRBJ1-1 . . TRBV7-3 TGTGCCAGCAGCCCTCAGCCCCAAGGGAGTGAAGCTTTCTTT CASSPQPQGSEAFF
TRBJ1-5 . . TRBV19 TGTGCCAGTAGTAGCAGTAGCAATCAGCCCCAGCATTTT CASSSSSNQPQHF
TRBJ1-2 . . TRBV6-5 TGTGCCAGCAGAAGGGACACCAATAACGATGGCTACACCTTC CASRRDTNNDGYTF
TRBJ2-3 TRBD2 . TRBV9 TGTGCCAGCAGCGTAGAAGGAGCGGGGGGTTTCACAGATACGCAGTATTTT CASSVEGAGGFTDTQYF
TRBJ1-4 . . TRBV6-5 TGTGCCAGCAGTTCCATGGACTATAATGAAAAACTGTTTTTT CASSSMDYNEKLFF
TRBJ2-1 . . TRBV29-1 TGCAGCGTTGAAGATAGGGCAGGGGATGAGCAGTTCTTC CSVEDRAGDEQFF
TRBJ1-2 . once TRBV19 TGTGCCAGTAGTAGGGACATTAACTATGGCTACACCTTC CASSRDINYGYTF
TRBJ2-7 . . TRBV10-2 TGCGCCAGCAGTTTTACAGGTCTCTCCTACGAGCAGTACTTC CASSFTGLSYEQYF
TRBJ1-1 . many TRBV2 TGTGCCAGCAGTGTTACAGGGAATACTGAAGCTTTCTTT CASSVTGNTEAFF
TRBJ1-1 . . TRBV11-2 TGTGCCAGCAGCTTAATTGGGGGGGAGGCCCTCAACACTGAAGCTTTCTTT CASSLIGGEALNTEAFF
TRBJ1-1 . . TRBV7-9 TGTGCCAGCAGCTTAGTAGGGGGGAGGGGTAATACTGAAGCTTTCTTT CASSLVGGRGNTEAFF
TRBJ2-1 TRBD2 . TRBV2 TGTGCCAGCAGCGATCCTCAGCGGGGGGAACTGAATGAGCAGTTCTTC CASSDPQRGELNEQFF
TRBJ1-6 TRBD1 few TRBV6-5 TGTGCCAGCAGTTACCAGGGACAGGGTATTTCACCCCTCCACTTT CASSYQGQGISPLHF
TRBJ2-7 . . TRBV6-5 TGTGCCAGCAGTCAGGGGGGTGCGGGATACGAGCAGTACTTC CASSQGGAGYEQYF
TRBJ2-5 . . TRBV19 TGTGCCAGTAGTATGGCAGACCAAGAGACCCAGTACTTC CASSMADQETQYF
TRBJ2-7 TRBD1 . TRBV19 TGTGCCAGTGGACAGGGGGCCTACGAGCAGTACTTC CASGQGAYEQYF
TRBJ2-1 TRBD2 . TRBV2 TGTGCCAGCAGTGATATGGGCGGGGGGGCCGGTGAGCAGTTCTTC CASSDMGGGAGEQFF
TRBJ2-2 TRBD1 . TRBV19 TGTGCCAGTAGTTCGGGACAGGCCCCGAACACCGGGGAGCTGTTTTTT CASSSGQAPNTGELFF
TRBJ1-1 . once TRBV28 TGTGCCAGCAGTTTAATAGGGGTCGACACTGAAGCTTTCTTT CASSLIGVDTEAFF
TRBJ2-3 TRBD2 . TRBV7-3 TGTGCCAGCAGCCGACTAGCGGGGGGGCTCACAGATACGCAGTATTTT CASSRLAGGLTDTQYF
TRBJ2-7 . . TRBV5-1 TGCGCCAGCAGCTGGGCCCTGGGCGAGCAGTACTTC CASSWALGEQYF
TRBJ1-1 . . TRBV18 TGTGCCAGCTCACGGCAAGGGGGGGGGAACACTGAAGCTTTCTTT CASSRQGGGNTEAFF
TRBJ2-7 . . TRBV19 TGTGCCAGTAGTACCAGGTATAAGGACTACGAGCAGTACTTC CASSTRYKDYEQYF
TRBJ1-6 TRBD1 . TRBV5-1 TGCGCCAGCAGCCTGGGACAGGGAGTAGGGAATTCACCCCTCCACTTT CASSLGQGVGNSPLHF
TRBJ1-3 . . TRBV10-3 TGTGCCATCAGTGAGACGGCTGGAAACACCATATATTTT CAISETAGNTIYF
TRBJ1-1 . . TRBV10-2 TGCGCCAGCAGTGGGTTAGGAGGGGCTGAAGCTTTCTTT CASSGLGGAEAFF
TRBJ2-5 . . TRBV5-1 TGCGCCAGCAGCTTGGACGCAGGGGACGAGACCCAGTACTTC CASSLDAGDETQYF
TRBJ2-1 . . TRBV15 TGTGCCACCAGCACTACTAGCATCCATGAGCAGTTCTTC CATSTTSIHEQFF
TRBJ1-6 TRBD1 . TRBV28 TGTGCCAGCAGGGGACAGGGGGCAACCTATAATTCACCCCTCCACTTT CASRGQGATYNSPLHF
TRBJ2-3 . once TRBV6-5 TGTGCCAGCAGTTATTCCGGGATGAGTGGCGCAGATACGCAGTATTTT CASSYSGMSGADTQYF
TRBJ1-2 . . TRBV30 TGTGCTGCATGGGCGGGAGTAAACTATGGCTACACCTTC CAAWAGVNYGYTF
TRBJ2-5 TRBD2 . TRBV25-1 TGTGCCAGCAGTGAATCGGGGGGAGGCCGACGAGAGACCCAGTACTTC CASSESGGGRRETQYF
TRBJ2-7 TRBD1 . TRBV13 TGTGCCAGCAGCCCCCGGGACAGGGAAGACGAGCAGTACTTC CASSPRDREDEQYF
TRBJ1-5 . . TRBV19 TGTGCCAGTAGTAGTCGGAGCAATCAGCCCCAGCATTTT CASSSRSNQPQHF
TRBJ2-7 TRBD1 many TRBV7-2 TGTGCCAGCAGGAAAGGGGACAGGGGGCTCGGCGAGCAGTACTTC CASRKGDRGLGEQYF
TRBJ2-1 . . TRBV18 TGTGCCAGCTCACCACAGCGCGAGGAGCAGTTCTTC CASSPQREEQFF
TRBJ1-1 . once TRBV6-5 TGTGCCAGCAGCAGTTCCGTCCTCAGGCTTTTCTTT CASSSSVLRLFF
TRBJ2-3 TRBD2 few TRBV4-3 TGCGCCAGCAGCCAAGATGGCTGGCTAGCGGGGACCCTAAACGTGCCAGATACGCAGTATTTT CASSQDGWLAGTLNVPDTQYF